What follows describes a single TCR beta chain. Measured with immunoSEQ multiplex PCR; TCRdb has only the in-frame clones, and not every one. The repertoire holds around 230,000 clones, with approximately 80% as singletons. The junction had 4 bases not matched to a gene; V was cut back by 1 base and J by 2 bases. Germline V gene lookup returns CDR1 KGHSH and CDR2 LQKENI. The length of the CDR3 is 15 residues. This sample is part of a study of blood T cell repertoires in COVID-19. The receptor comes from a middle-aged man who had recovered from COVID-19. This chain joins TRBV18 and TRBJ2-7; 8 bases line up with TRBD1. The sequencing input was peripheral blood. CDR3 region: CASSPRGQATYEQYF. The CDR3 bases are TGTGCCAGCTCACCACGGGGACAGGCTACCTACGAGCAGTACTTC.